This T cell receptor (beta chain) was sequenced for a study of shared clonotypes between healthy human individuals. The study's findings and limits: Genetic and exposure-history diversity was limited by the few donors. Blood alone was sampled, and tissue repertoires likely differ.

A note on this clone: What it binds is not known.

This CDR3 is 12 amino acids long. V gave up 3 bases and J gave up 8 bases, with 9 bases separating them. From germline, CDR1 is SEHNR and CDR2 FQNEAQ (reference sequence). Spread over ten immunoSEQ deep assay plates, unsorted PBMC DNA underwent sequencing. The data were produced by immunoSEQ multiplex PCR, yet TCRdb's version contains in-frame clones alone and is incomplete. Here the sample spans a few hundred thousand clones, 79% being singletons. This clonotype originated in a woman in her forties in good health. Some clones in this sample may be carry-over from other donors' samples. What was sequenced was PBMCs. The rearrangement links TRBV7-9 to TRBJ2-3, with D uncertain. The CDR3 DNA is TGTGCCAGCAGCTTCACCCCCGGTACGCAGTATTTT. It yields the protein CASSFTPGTQYF. The variable domain in full, completed from reference TRBV7-9 and TRBJ2-3, reads DTGVSQNPRHKITKRGQNVTFRCDPISEHNRLYWYRQTLGQGPEFLTYFQNEAQLEKSRLLSDRFSAERPKGSFSTLEIQRTEQGDSAMYLCASSFTPGTQYFGPGTRLTVL.